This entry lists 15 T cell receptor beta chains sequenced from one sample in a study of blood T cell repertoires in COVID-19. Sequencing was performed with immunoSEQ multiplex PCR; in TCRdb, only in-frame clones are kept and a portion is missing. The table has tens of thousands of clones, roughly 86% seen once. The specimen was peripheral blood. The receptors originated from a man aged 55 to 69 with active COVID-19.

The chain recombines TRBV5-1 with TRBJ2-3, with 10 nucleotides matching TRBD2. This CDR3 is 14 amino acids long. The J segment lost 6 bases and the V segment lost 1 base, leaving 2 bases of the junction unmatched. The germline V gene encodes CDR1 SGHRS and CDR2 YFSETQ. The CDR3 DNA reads TGCGCCAGCAGCTTGACTAGCGGGAAGGATACGCAGTATTTT. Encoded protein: CASSLTSGKDTQYF.

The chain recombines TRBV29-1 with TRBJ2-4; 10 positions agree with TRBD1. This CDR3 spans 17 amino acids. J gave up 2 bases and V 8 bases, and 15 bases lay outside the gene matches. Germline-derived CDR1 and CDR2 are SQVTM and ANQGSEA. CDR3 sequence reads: CSTFRDRGTVTKNIQYF. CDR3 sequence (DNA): TGCAGCACCTTCCGGGACAGGGGAACGGTAACCAAAAACATTCAGTACTTC.

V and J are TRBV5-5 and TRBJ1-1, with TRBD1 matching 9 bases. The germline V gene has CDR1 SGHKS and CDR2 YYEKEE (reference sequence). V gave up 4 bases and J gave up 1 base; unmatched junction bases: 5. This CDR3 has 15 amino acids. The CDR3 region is CASSPGQGANTEAFF. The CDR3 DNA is TGTGCCAGCAGCCCGGGACAGGGAGCGAACACTGAAGCTTTCTTT.

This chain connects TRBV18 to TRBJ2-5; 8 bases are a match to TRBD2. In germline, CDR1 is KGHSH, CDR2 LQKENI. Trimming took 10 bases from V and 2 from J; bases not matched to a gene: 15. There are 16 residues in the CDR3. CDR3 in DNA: TGTGCCATCCCATCGAATCCTAGCGGGTATCAAGAGACCCAGTACTTC. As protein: CAIPSNPSGYQETQYF.

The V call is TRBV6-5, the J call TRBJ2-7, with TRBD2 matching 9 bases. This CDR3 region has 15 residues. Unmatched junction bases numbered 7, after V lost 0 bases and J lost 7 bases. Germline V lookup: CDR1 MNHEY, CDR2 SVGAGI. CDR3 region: CASSYSISGRVEQYF. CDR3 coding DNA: TGTGCCAGCAGTTACTCGATTAGCGGGAGAGTAGAGCAGTACTTC.

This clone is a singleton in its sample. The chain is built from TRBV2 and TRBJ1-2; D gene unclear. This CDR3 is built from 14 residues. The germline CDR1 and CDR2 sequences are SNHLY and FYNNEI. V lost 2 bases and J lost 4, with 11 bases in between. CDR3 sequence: CASSENGGFYGYTF. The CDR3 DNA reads TGTGCCAGCAGTGAAAACGGAGGGTTCTATGGCTACACCTTC.

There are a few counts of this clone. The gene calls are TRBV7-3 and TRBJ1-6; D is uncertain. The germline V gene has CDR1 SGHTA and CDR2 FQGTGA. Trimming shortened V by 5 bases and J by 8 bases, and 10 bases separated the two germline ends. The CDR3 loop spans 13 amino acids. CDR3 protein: CASSATEDSPLHF. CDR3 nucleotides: TGTGCCAGCAGCGCAACGGAGGATTCACCCCTCCACTTT.

The CDR3 loop reads CASSGGQGVNTEAFF. The CDR3 nucleotides read TGCGCCAGCAGCGGGGGACAGGGGGTGAACACTGAAGCTTTCTTT. This rearrangement joins TRBV5-1 to TRBJ1-1, with 11 bases that match TRBD1. The CDR3 is made up of 15 amino acids. Trimming removed 4 bases from V and 0 bases from J; junction bases left unmatched: 2. CDR1 SGHRS and CDR2 YFSETQ come from the germline V gene.

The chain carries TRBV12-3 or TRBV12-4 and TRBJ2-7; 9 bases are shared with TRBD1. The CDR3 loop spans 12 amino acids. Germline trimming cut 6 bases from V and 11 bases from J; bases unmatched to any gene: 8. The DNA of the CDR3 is TGTGCCAGCAGAGGCGGACAGGGGAGGGAGTACTTC. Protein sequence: CASRGGQGREYF.

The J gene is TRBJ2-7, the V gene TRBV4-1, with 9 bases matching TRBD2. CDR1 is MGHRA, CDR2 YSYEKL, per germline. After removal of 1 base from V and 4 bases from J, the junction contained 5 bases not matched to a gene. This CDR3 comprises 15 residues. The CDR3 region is CASSQVSSGKYEQYF. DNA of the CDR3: TGCGCCAGCAGCCAAGTTTCTAGCGGGAAGTACGAGCAGTACTTC.

As DNA, the CDR3 is TGCGCCAGCAGCCAAGAGGGCTTGAGACAAAGTTACGAGCAGTACTTC. This codes for CASSQEGLRQSYEQYF. The chain has TRBV4-1 and TRBJ2-7; D not certain. The ends were cut back, 0 bases at V and 4 bases at J, with 16 bases in the middle. The germline V gene has CDR1 MGHRA and CDR2 YSYEKL. The CDR3 is 16 residues long.

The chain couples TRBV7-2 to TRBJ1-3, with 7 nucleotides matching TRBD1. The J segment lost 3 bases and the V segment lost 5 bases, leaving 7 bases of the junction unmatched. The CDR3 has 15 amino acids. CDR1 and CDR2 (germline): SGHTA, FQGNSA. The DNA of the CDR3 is TGTGCCAGCAGCCTTCTTGGGACAGATGGAAACACCATATATTTT. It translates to CASSLLGTDGNTIYF.

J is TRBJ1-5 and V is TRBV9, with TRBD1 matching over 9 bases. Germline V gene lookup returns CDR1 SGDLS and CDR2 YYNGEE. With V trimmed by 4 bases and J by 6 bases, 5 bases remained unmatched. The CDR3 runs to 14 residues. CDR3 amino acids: CASSLGQGSQPQHF. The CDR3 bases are TGTGCCAGCAGCCTGGGACAGGGAAGTCAGCCCCAGCATTTT. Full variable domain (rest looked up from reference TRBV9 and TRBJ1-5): DSGVTQTPKHLITATGQRVTLRCSPRSGDLSVYWYQQSLDQGLQFLIQYYNGEERAKGNILERFSAQQFPDLHSELNLSSLELGDSALYFCASSLGQGSQPQHFGDGTRLSIL.

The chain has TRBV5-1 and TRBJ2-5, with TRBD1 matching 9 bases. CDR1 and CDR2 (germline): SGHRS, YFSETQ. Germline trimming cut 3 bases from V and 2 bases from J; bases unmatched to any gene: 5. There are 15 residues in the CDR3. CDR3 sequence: CASSSWTGVQETQYF. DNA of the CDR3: TGCGCCAGCAGCTCCTGGACAGGGGTACAAGAGACCCAGTACTTC.

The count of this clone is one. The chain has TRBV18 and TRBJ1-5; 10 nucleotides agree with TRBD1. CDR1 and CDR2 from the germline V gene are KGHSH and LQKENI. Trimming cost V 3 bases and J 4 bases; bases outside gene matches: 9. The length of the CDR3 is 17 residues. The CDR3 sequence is CASSPWDRGWENQPQHF. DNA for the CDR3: TGTGCCAGCTCACCGTGGGACAGGGGATGGGAAAATCAGCCCCAGCATTTT.